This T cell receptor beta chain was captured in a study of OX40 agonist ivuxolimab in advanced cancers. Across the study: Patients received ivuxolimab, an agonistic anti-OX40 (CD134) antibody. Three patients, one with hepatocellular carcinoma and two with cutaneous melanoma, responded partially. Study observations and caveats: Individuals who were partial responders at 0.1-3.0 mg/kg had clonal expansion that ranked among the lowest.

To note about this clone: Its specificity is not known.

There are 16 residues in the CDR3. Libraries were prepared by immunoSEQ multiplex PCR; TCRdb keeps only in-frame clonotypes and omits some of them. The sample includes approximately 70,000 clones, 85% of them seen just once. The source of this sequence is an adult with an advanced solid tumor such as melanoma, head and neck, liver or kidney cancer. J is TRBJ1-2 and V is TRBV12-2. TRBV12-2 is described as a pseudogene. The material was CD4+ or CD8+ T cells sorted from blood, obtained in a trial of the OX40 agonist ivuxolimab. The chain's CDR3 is CASRSHRESGNYGYTF. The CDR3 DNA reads TGTGCAAGTCGCTCCCACCGGGAGTCCGGGAACTATGGCTACACCTTC.